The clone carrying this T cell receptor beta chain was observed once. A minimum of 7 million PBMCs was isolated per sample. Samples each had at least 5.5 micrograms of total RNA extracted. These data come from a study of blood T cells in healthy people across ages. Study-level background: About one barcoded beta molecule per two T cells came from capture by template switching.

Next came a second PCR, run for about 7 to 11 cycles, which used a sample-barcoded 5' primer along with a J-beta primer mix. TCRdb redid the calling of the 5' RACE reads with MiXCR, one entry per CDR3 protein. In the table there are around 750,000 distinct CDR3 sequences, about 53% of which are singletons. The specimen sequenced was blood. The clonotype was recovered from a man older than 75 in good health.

The CDR3 coding sequence is TGTGCCAGCAGTCCGGGACCGGAAGGCGGCGAGCAGTACTTC. This gives the protein CASSPGPEGGEQYF. This rearrangement joins TRBV12-3 or TRBV12-4 to TRBJ2-1; D is possibly TRBD1 or TRBD2 (5 bases each). The J call may be incorrect, as the DNA end agrees better with TRBJ2-7. This CDR3 is 14 amino acids long.